The rows below give T cell receptor beta chains drawn from one sample of a study of regulatory T cells in long-lasting Graves disease. From the multiplex PCR reads, TCRdb called clonotypes with MiXCR, one entry per CDR3 protein. The sample has around 250,000 distinct CDR3 sequences; roughly 21% are singletons. Sequences were derived from peripheral blood mononuclear cells (PBMCs), sampled at new diagnosis, from a patient treated with antithyroid drugs. Receptor source: a female donor with Graves disease. Both conserved end residues are part of each CDR3. The order of the fields is CDR3 DNA, CDR3 protein, V gene, J gene, clone size, D gene. The D gene is left open where the match is weak. The size of a clone is reported for some rows only, either as once, few or many, or as a class for expanded clones.

CDR3 DNA: TGTGCCAGCAGTCCACCGGGACTAGCGGGAGGGCCAGGGGAGCTGTTTTTT
CDR3 protein: CASSPPGLAGGPGELFF
V gene: TRBV12-3/TRBV12-4
J gene: TRBJ2-2
clone size: .
D gene: TRBD2

CDR3 DNA: TGTGCCTGGAGCGGACAGGTCAGAGCTGAAGCTTTCTTT
CDR3 protein: CAWSGQVRAEAFF
V gene: TRBV30
J gene: TRBJ1-1
clone size: few
D gene: TRBD1

CDR3 DNA: TGTGCCAGCAAGGTGGCAGACCCGGACCGTGGCTACACCTTC
CDR3 protein: CASKVADPDRGYTF
V gene: TRBV2
J gene: TRBJ1-2
clone size: many
D gene: .

CDR3 DNA: TGTGCCAGCAGTGCCCCAGGCTATAATTCACCCCTCCACTTT
CDR3 protein: CASSAPGYNSPLHF
V gene: TRBV25-1
J gene: TRBJ1-6
clone size: few
D gene: .

CDR3 DNA: TGTGCCAGCAGTCCGGGACATGTCACAGATACGCAGTATTTT
CDR3 protein: CASSPGHVTDTQYF
V gene: TRBV6-2/TRBV6-3
J gene: TRBJ2-3
clone size: .
D gene: .

CDR3 DNA: TGTGCCAGCAGCCAAGTCGGCTCTCTGTCCTACGAGCAGTACTTC
CDR3 protein: CASSQVGSLSYEQYF
V gene: TRBV16
J gene: TRBJ2-7
clone size: many
D gene: .

CDR3 DNA: TGTGCCAGCAGCCGCGAGACCCCCGCCTGGGATACGCAGTATTTT
CDR3 protein: CASSRETPAWDTQYF
V gene: TRBV14
J gene: TRBJ2-3
clone size: many
D gene: .

CDR3 DNA: .
CDR3 protein: CASSSNAQNIQYFGAGELFF
V gene: TRBV11-2
J gene: TRBJ2-2
clone size: .
D gene: .

CDR3 DNA: TGTGCCAGCAGTACAGGGGATGGGGCCAACGTCCTGACTTTC
CDR3 protein: CASSTGDGANVLTF
V gene: TRBV28
J gene: TRBJ2-6
clone size: many
D gene: TRBD1

CDR3 DNA: TGTGCCAGCAGCTTAGAATTTGGGAGGATGAACACTGAAGCTTTCTTT
CDR3 protein: CASSLEFGRMNTEAFF
V gene: TRBV11-2
J gene: TRBJ1-1
clone size: .
D gene: .

CDR3 DNA: TGTGCCAGCAGTCCAGGGACCTCTCCCTATGGCTACACCTTC
CDR3 protein: CASSPGTSPYGYTF
V gene: TRBV2
J gene: TRBJ1-2
clone size: many
D gene: .

CDR3 DNA: TGTGCCAGCTCGGGGAGGGGGCATGACAGTTCACCCCTCCACTTT
CDR3 protein: CASSGRGHDSSPLHF
V gene: TRBV7-9
J gene: TRBJ1-6
clone size: many
D gene: TRBD1

CDR3 DNA: TGTGCCAGCAGCCGATCTAGCGGGGTATACAATGAGCAGTTCTTC
CDR3 protein: CASSRSSGVYNEQFF
V gene: TRBV3-1
J gene: TRBJ2-1
clone size: many
D gene: TRBD2

CDR3 DNA: TGTGCCAGCAGCGTAGGTACAACCAACCAAGAGACCCAGTACTTC
CDR3 protein: CASSVGTTNQETQYF
V gene: TRBV9
J gene: TRBJ2-5
clone size: many
D gene: .

CDR3 DNA: TGTGCCAGCAGGAATCAGGGGGTTTTAAGCAATCAGCCCCAGCATTTT
CDR3 protein: CASRNQGVLSNQPQHF
V gene: TRBV6-1
J gene: TRBJ1-5
clone size: many
D gene: TRBD1

CDR3 DNA: TGTGCCCTCTCTAGCGGGGGGGTGGCAGATACGCAGTATTTT
CDR3 protein: CALSSGGVADTQYF
V gene: TRBV28
J gene: TRBJ2-3
clone size: many
D gene: TRBD2

CDR3 DNA: TGTGCCACCAGCAGCGACGATGGACAGACTTATGGCTACACCTTC
CDR3 protein: CATSSDDGQTYGYTF
V gene: TRBV15
J gene: TRBJ1-2
clone size: few
D gene: .

CDR3 DNA: TGCAGTGCTAGAGGAGGTAGGAGAGGGTTGGATTCACCCCTCCACTTT
CDR3 protein: CSARGGRRGLDSPLHF
V gene: TRBV20-1
J gene: TRBJ1-6
clone size: many
D gene: .

CDR3 DNA: TGCGCCAGCAATAGGGCGCCGGACACTGAAGCTTTCTTT
CDR3 protein: CASNRAPDTEAFF
V gene: TRBV5-1
J gene: TRBJ1-1
clone size: many
D gene: .

CDR3 DNA: TGTGCCAGCAGTTACTTCGACAGCGTTTACACCTTC
CDR3 protein: CASSYFDSVYTF
V gene: TRBV2
J gene: TRBJ1-2
clone size: .
D gene: .

CDR3 DNA: TGTGCCAGTAGTATAGGCAGAAACGAGCAGTACTTC
CDR3 protein: CASSIGRNEQYF
V gene: TRBV19
J gene: TRBJ2-7
clone size: many
D gene: .

CDR3 DNA: TGTGCCATCCAAGTAGGAGGGGCATCGGCGGAGCAGTACTTC
CDR3 protein: CAIQVGGASAEQYF
V gene: TRBV10-3
J gene: TRBJ2-7
clone size: many
D gene: .

CDR3 DNA: TGTGCCAGCTCACCAGGGTTGCGGACTAGCGCCAACAATGAGCAGTTCTTC
CDR3 protein: CASSPGLRTSANNEQFF
V gene: TRBV18
J gene: TRBJ2-1
clone size: many
D gene: TRBD2

CDR3 DNA: TGCGCCACCTCCGGCGGGGGGAACACAGATACGCAGTATTTT
CDR3 protein: CATSGGGNTDTQYF
V gene: TRBV5-1
J gene: TRBJ2-3
clone size: many
D gene: TRBD2

CDR3 DNA: TGTGCCAGCAGCACGACAGGGAGCGTTCAGCCCCAGCATTTT
CDR3 protein: CASSTTGSVQPQHF
V gene: TRBV28
J gene: TRBJ1-5
clone size: .
D gene: TRBD1

CDR3 DNA: TGTGCCAGTAGTATAGACCCCGCGGGGGAGCAGTACTTC
CDR3 protein: CASSIDPAGEQYF
V gene: TRBV19
J gene: TRBJ2-7
clone size: .
D gene: .

CDR3 DNA: TGTGCCAGCAGCCAGAGGACTAGCGGGGCCTACAATGAGCAGTTCTTC
CDR3 protein: CASSQRTSGAYNEQFF
V gene: TRBV4-2
J gene: TRBJ2-1
clone size: many
D gene: TRBD2

CDR3 DNA: TGTGCCAGCAGTGAGAGTCCTAACTATGGCTACACCTTC
CDR3 protein: CASSESPNYGYTF
V gene: TRBV25-1
J gene: TRBJ1-2
clone size: many
D gene: .

CDR3 DNA: TGTGCCAGCAGCTTGGCAGGGATCAGAGGCTATCAGCCCCAGCATTTT
CDR3 protein: CASSLAGIRGYQPQHF
V gene: TRBV5-6
J gene: TRBJ1-5
clone size: .
D gene: .

CDR3 DNA: TGTGCCAGCAGTTACCGCGTGGTTAACACTGAAGCTTTCTTT
CDR3 protein: CASSYRVVNTEAFF
V gene: TRBV6-5
J gene: TRBJ1-1
clone size: many
D gene: .

CDR3 DNA: TGTGCCAGCAGCTTAGGCCCTCGCGGGGGGCGCCAAGAGACCCAGTACTTC
CDR3 protein: CASSLGPRGGRQETQYF
V gene: TRBV7-8
J gene: TRBJ2-5
clone size: many
D gene: TRBD2

CDR3 DNA: TGCAGTGCTAGTGTGGACTCACGGGCGTACGAGCAGTACTTC
CDR3 protein: CSASVDSRAYEQYF
V gene: TRBV20-1
J gene: TRBJ2-7
clone size: many
D gene: .

CDR3 DNA: TGTGCCAGCAGGCCCTCCCGGGGGGCAGATACGCAGTATTTT
CDR3 protein: CASRPSRGADTQYF
V gene: TRBV7-2
J gene: TRBJ2-3
clone size: many
D gene: TRBD2

CDR3 DNA: TGCAGTGCTCCTAGGGACTCCACGGCGGCCCAGTACTTC
CDR3 protein: CSAPRDSTAAQYF
V gene: TRBV20-1
J gene: TRBJ2-5
clone size: many
D gene: .